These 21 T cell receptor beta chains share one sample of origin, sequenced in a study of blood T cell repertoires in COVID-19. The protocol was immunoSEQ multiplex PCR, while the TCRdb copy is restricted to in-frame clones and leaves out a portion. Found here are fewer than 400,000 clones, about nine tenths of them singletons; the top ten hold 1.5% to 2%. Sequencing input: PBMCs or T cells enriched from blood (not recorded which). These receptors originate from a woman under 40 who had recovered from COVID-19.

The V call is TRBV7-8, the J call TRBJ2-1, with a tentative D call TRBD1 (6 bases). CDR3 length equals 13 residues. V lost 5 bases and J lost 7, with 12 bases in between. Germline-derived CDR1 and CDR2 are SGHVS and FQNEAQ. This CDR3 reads CASSLRTANEQFF. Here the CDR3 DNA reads TGTGCCAGCAGCCTTAGGACAGCTAATGAGCAGTTCTTC. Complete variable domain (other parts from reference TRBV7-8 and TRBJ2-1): GAGVSQSPRYKVAKRGQDVALRCDPISGHVSLFWYQQALGQGPEFLTYFQNEAQLDKSGLPSDRFFAERPEGSVSTLKIQRTQQEDSAVYLCASSLRTANEQFFGPGTRLTVL.

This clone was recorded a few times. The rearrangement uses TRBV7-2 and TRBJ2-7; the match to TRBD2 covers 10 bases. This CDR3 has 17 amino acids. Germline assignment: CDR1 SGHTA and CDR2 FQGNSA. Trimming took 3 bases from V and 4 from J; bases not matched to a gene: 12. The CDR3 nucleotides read TGTGCCAGCAGCTTGAGGGGAGCGGGACTAGCGAGATACGAGCAGTACTTC. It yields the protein CASSLRGAGLARYEQYF.

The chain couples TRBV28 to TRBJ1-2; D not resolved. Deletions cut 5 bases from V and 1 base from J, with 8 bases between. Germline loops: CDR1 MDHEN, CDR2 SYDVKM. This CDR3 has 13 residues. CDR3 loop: CASSPDINYGYTF. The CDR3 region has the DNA TGTGCCAGCAGTCCCGACATTAACTATGGCTACACCTTC.

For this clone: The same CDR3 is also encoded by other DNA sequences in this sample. CDR3 DNA sequence: TGCGCCAGCAGCTTGCAGTCCCAGGGTGATGGCTACACCTTC. Translating gives CASSLQSQGDGYTF. This rearrangement joins TRBV5-1 to TRBJ1-2, with a weak D call TRBD1 (5 bases). V was trimmed by 1 base and J by 6 bases, leaving 13 bases between them. The CDR3 covers 14 residues. Germline CDR1 SGHRS, CDR2 YFSETQ.

The DNA for the CDR3 is TGTGCCAGCAGTCTTCTAGCGGGAGGCAAATACACAGATACGCAGTATTTT. It yields the protein CASSLLAGGKYTDTQYF. V is TRBV27 and J is TRBJ2-3; 11 bases match TRBD2. Germline assignment: CDR1 MNHEY and CDR2 SMNVEV (reference sequence). Losses at the gene ends were 5 bases for V and 2 bases for J; bases not matched to a gene: 9. This CDR3 comprises 17 residues.

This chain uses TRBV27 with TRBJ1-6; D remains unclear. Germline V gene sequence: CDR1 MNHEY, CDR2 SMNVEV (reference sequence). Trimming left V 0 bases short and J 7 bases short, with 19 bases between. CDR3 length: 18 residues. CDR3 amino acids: CASSLSIPGGVRNSPLHF. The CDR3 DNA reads TGTGCCAGCAGTTTATCTATCCCAGGAGGTGTTCGAAATTCACCCCTCCACTTT.

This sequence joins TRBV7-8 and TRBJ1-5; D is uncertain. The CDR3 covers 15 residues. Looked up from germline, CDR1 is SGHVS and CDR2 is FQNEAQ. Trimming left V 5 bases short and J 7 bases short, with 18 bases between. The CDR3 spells CASSKSSLGGQPQHF. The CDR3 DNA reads TGTGCCAGCAGCAAATCCTCCCTAGGAGGGCAGCCCCAGCATTTT.

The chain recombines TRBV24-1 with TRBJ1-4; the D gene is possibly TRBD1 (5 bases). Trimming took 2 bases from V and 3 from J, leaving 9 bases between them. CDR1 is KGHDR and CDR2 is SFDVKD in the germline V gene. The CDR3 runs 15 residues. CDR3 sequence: CATSDSGGSNEKLFF. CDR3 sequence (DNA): TGTGCCACCAGTGATTCTGGGGGGTCTAATGAAAAACTGTTTTTT.

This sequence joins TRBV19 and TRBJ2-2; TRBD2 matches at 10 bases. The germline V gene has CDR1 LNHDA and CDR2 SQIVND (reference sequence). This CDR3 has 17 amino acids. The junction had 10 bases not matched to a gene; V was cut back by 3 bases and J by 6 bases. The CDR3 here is CASSIKLAGTAAGELFF. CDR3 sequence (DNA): TGTGCCAGTAGTATCAAACTAGCGGGGACCGCGGCCGGGGAGCTGTTTTTT.

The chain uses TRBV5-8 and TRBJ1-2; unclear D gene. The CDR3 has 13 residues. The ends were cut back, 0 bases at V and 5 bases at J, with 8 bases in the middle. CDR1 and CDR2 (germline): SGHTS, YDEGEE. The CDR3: CASSLGAGYGYTF. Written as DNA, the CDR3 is TGTGCCAGCAGCTTGGGGGCTGGGTATGGCTACACCTTC.

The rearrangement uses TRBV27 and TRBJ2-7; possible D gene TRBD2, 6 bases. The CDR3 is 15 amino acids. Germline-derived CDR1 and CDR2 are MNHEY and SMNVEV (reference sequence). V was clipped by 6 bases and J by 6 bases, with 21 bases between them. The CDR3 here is CASRGFGGDPLEQYF. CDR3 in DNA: TGTGCCAGCAGGGGATTCGGGGGAGACCCCCTCGAGCAGTACTTC.

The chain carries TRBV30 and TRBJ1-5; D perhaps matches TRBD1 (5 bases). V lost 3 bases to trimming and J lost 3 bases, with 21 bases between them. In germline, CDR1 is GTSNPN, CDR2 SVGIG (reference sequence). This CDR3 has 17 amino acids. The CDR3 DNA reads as TGTGCCTGGAGCATCAAGGTCCCGGGGGAATACAATCAGCCCCAGCATTTT. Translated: CAWSIKVPGEYNQPQHF.

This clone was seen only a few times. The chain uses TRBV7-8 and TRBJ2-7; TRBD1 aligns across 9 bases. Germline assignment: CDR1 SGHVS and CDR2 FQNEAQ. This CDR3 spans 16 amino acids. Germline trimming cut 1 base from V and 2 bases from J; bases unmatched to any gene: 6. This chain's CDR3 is CASSLVNRGQTYEQYF. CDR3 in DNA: TGTGCCAGCAGCTTAGTTAACAGGGGGCAAACCTACGAGCAGTACTTC. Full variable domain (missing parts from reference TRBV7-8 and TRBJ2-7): GAGVSQSPRYKVAKRGQDVALRCDPISGHVSLFWYQQALGQGPEFLTYFQNEAQLDKSGLPSDRFFAERPEGSVSTLKIQRTQQEDSAVYLCASSLVNRGQTYEQYFGPGTRLTVT.

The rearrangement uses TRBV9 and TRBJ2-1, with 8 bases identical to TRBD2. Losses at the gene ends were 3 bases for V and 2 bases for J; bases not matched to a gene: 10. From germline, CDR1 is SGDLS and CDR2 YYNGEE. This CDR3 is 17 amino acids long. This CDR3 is CASSAHLPRGAYNEQFF. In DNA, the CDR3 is TGTGCCAGCAGCGCCCACCTTCCGCGGGGGGCCTACAATGAGCAGTTCTTC.

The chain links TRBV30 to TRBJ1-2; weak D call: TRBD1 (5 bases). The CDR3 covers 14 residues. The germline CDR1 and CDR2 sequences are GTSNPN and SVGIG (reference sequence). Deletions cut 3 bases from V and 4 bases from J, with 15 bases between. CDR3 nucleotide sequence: TGTGCCTGGAGGGCATTTGGGACTGTCTATGGCTACACCTTC. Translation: CAWRAFGTVYGYTF.

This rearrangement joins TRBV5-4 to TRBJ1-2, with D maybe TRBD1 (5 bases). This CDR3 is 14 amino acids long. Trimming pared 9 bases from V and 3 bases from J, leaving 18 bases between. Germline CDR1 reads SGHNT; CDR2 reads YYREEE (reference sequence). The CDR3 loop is CATVRGGMDYGYTF. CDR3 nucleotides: TGTGCCACGGTTAGGGGCGGGATGGACTATGGCTACACCTTC.

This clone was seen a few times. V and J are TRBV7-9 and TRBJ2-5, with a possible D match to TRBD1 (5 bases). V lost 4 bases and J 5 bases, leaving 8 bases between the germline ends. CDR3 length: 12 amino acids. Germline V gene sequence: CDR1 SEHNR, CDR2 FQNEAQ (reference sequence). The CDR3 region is CASSSDSETQYF. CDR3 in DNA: TGTGCCAGCAGCTCCGACAGCGAGACCCAGTACTTC.

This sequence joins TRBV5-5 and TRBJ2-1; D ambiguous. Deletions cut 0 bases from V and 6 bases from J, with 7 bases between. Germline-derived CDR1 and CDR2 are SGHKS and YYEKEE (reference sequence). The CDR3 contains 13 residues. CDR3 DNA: TGTGCCAGCAGCTTGGTGACACCCAATGAGCAGTTCTTC. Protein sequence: CASSLVTPNEQFF. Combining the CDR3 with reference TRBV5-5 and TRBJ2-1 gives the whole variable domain DAGVTQSPTHLIKTRGQQVTLRCSPISGHKSVSWYQQVLGQGPQFIFQYYEKEERGRGNFPDRFSARQFPNYSSELNVNALLLGDSALYLCASSLVTPNEQFFGPGTRLTVL.

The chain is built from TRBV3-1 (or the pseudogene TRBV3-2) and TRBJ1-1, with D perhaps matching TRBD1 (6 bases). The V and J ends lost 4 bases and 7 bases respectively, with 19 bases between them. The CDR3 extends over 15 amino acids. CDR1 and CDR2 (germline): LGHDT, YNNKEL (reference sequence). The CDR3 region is CASSPPSGAGGEAFF. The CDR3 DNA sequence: TGTGCCAGCAGCCCACCCTCAGGGGCAGGCGGTGAAGCTTTCTTT.

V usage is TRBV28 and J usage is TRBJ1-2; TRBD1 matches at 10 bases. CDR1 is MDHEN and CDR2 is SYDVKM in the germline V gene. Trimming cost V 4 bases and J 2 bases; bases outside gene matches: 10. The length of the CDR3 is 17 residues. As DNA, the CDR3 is TGTGCCAGCAGTTCTTTATGGGACAGGGGATCCAACTATGGCTACACCTTC. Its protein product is CASSSLWDRGSNYGYTF.

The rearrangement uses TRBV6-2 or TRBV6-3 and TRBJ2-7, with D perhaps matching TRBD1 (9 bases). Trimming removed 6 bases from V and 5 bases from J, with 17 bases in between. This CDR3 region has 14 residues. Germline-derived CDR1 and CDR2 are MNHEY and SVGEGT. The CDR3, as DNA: TGTGCCAGCAGCGGGAGGGGACAGGGCCACGAGCAGTACTTC. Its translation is CASSGRGQGHEQYF.